These 22 T cell receptor beta chains originate from one sample sequenced in a study of OX40 agonist ivuxolimab in advanced cancers. Sequencing used immunoSEQ multiplex PCR; TCRdb keeps in-frame clones, though not all of them. The repertoire has about 77,000 clones, over 75% of them found once; the top ten carry around 0.6%. Sequencing used CD4+ or CD8+ T cells sorted from blood, obtained in a trial of the OX40 agonist ivuxolimab. The receptors come from an adult with an advanced solid tumor such as melanoma, head and neck, liver or kidney cancer.

This clone was seen a handful of times. The chain carries TRBV7-2 and TRBJ1-6, with D possibly TRBD1 on 6 matching bases. In germline, CDR1 is SGHTA, CDR2 FQGNSA. Deletions cut 5 bases from V and 5 bases from J, with 13 bases between. The CDR3 length is 15 residues. This CDR3 reads CASSPRGHDNSPLHF. The CDR3 bases are TGTGCCAGCAGCCCCCGGGGGCACGATAATTCACCCCTCCACTTT.

The rearrangement joins TRBV5-1 to TRBJ2-5; weak D call: TRBD2 (5 bases). Trimming shortened V by 2 bases and J by 2 bases, and 10 bases separated the two germline ends. Per the germline V gene, CDR1 is SGHRS and CDR2 is YFSETQ. The CDR3 consists of 14 residues. The CDR3 reads CASSFGRGQETQYF. The CDR3 nucleotides are TGCGCCAGCAGCTTTGGGAGAGGGCAAGAGACCCAGTACTTC.

V gene TRBV2 combines with J gene TRBJ1-6; 10 bases fit TRBD1. CDR1 and CDR2 (germline): SNHLY, FYNNEI. V was clipped by 8 bases and J by 8 bases; unmatched bases: 9. The CDR3 length is 15 residues. CDR3 region: CASGRQGAGYSPLHF. CDR3 in DNA: TGTGCCAGCGGCAGACAGGGGGCGGGCTATTCACCCCTCCACTTT.

The chain has TRBV11-2 and TRBJ1-1; TRBD1 matches at 7 bases. Per germline, CDR1 SGHAT and CDR2 FQNNGV. J lost 11 bases, V lost 4 bases, and 10 bases had no gene match. The CDR3 is 13 residues long. CDR3 nucleotide sequence: TGTGCCAGCAGCTCGTTGGGACAGCAGGGCGCTTTCTTT. Translating it yields CASSSLGQQGAFF.

This clone was seen only once. The same CDR3 arises from other DNA sequences in this sample as well. The chain uses TRBV18 and TRBJ1-3; TRBD1 aligns across 8 bases. V shed 4 bases and J 4 bases; nucleotides not matched to a gene: 6. CDR1 is KGHSH and CDR2 is LQKENI in the germline V gene. The CDR3 extends over 15 amino acids. DNA for the CDR3: TGTGCCAGCTCACGCGACAGGGGATCAGGAAACACCATATATTTT. Protein: CASSRDRGSGNTIYF.

In regard to this clone: This CDR3 is also generated by other DNA sequences in the sample. This chain connects TRBV18 to TRBJ2-5; 8 bases are a match to TRBD2. Unmatched junction bases numbered 4, after V lost 2 bases and J lost 2 bases. Germline V gives CDR1 KGHSH, CDR2 LQKENI. The CDR3 loop spans 15 amino acids. CDR3 region: CASSPFSSGQETQYF. DNA of the CDR3: TGTGCCAGCTCACCATTCTCTAGCGGGCAAGAGACCCAGTACTTC. The full variable domain, completed using reference TRBV18 and TRBJ2-5, is NAGVMQNPRHLVRRRGQEARLRCSPMKGHSHVYWYRQLPEEGLKFMVYLQKENIIDESGMPKERFSAEFPKEGPSILRIQQVVRGDSAAYFCASSPFSSGQETQYFGPGTRLLVL.

The chain recombines TRBV5-4 with TRBJ1-2; TRBD1 might be the D (6 bases). Trimming left V 3 bases short and J 1 base short, with 13 bases between. Germline V lookup: CDR1 SGHNT, CDR2 YYREEE (reference sequence). The CDR3 totals 15 residues. The DNA for the CDR3 is TGTGCCAGCAGCTCACAGGGAATCTATAACTATGGCTACACCTTC. Its protein product is CASSSQGIYNYGYTF.

In its sample, this clone was seen once. V gene TRBV11-2 combines with J gene TRBJ2-7; either TRBD1 or TRBD2 may fit D (5 bases each). The CDR3 has 15 amino acids. V lost 1 base to trimming and J lost 6 bases, with 16 bases between them. Per the germline V gene, CDR1 is SGHAT and CDR2 is FQNNGV. CDR3 nucleotide sequence: TGTGCCAGCAGCTTAGGGAGACAGATGGGACGCGAGCAGTACTTC. Encoded protein: CASSLGRQMGREQYF. Looking up the rest from reference TRBV11-2 and TRBJ2-7 gives the full variable domain: EAGVAQSPRYKIIEKRQSVAFWCNPISGHATLYWYQQILGQGPKLLIQFQNNGVVDDSQLPKDRFSAERLKGVDSTLKIQPAKLEDSAVYLCASSLGRQMGREQYFGPGTRLTVT.

The V gene is TRBV6-6, the J gene TRBJ1-1, with a tentative D call TRBD1 (5 bases). Germline values: CDR1 MNHNY, CDR2 SVGAGI (reference sequence). V was cut by 9 bases and J by 6 bases, with 14 bases left in between. The CDR3 length is 12 residues. The CDR3 bases are TGTGCCAGAATTCGGGGGGATCCTGAAGCTTTCTTT. Its translation is CARIRGDPEAFF.

The chain is built from TRBV2 and TRBJ1-3; D may be TRBD1 (5 bases). This CDR3 has 15 residues. The V end lost 2 bases, the J end lost 1 base, and 9 bases lay between the germline ends. Germline values: CDR1 SNHLY, CDR2 FYNNEI. The CDR3 bases are TGTGCCAGCAGTGAACAGGGTGGTTCTGGAAACACCATATATTTT. This encodes CASSEQGGSGNTIYF. Based on the CDR3 plus reference TRBV2 and TRBJ1-3, the full variable domain is EPEVTQTPSHQVTQMGQEVILRCVPISNHLYFYWYRQILGQKVEFLVSFYNNEISEKSEIFDDQFSVERPDGSNFTLKIRSTKLEDSAMYFCASSEQGGSGNTIYFGEGSWLTVV.

V gene TRBV5-4 combines with J gene TRBJ2-3; D is unclear. The CDR3 totals 13 residues. Per germline, CDR1 SGHNT and CDR2 YYREEE (reference sequence). V dropped 5 bases and J dropped 8 bases, with 15 bases sitting between them. CDR3 residues: CASSSIGSGTQYF. The CDR3 bases are TGTGCCAGCAGTTCGATCGGGTCGGGTACGCAGTATTTT. Variable domain in full (rest from reference TRBV5-4 and TRBJ2-3): ETGVTQSPTHLIKTRGQQVTLRCSSQSGHNTVSWYQQALGQGPQFIFQYYREEENGRGNFPPRFSGLQFPNYSSELNVNALELDDSALYLCASSSIGSGTQYFGPGTRLTVL.

The CDR3 protein is CASSFSRLAGGQETQYF. The CDR3 nucleotides are TGTGCCAGCAGCTTTTCTAGACTAGCGGGGGGCCAAGAGACCCAGTACTTC. The chain uses TRBV7-9 and TRBJ2-5; TRBD2 aligns across 13 bases. The CDR3 loop spans 17 amino acids. V shed 3 bases and J 1 base; nucleotides not matched to a gene: 5. CDR1 SEHNR and CDR2 FQNEAQ come from the germline V gene (reference sequence).

The rearrangement links TRBV7-2 to TRBJ2-3; the match to TRBD1 covers 7 bases. V was clipped by 2 bases and J by 3 bases; unmatched bases: 8. Looked up from germline, CDR1 is SGHTA and CDR2 is FQGNSA. The CDR3 contains 16 residues. DNA of the CDR3: TGTGCCAGCAGCTTACAGGGGGTACCGGGGACAGATACGCAGTATTTT. Translating it yields CASSLQGVPGTDTQYF.

The rearrangement joins TRBV6-5 to TRBJ1-6, with D tentatively TRBD1 (6 bases). Trimming removed 6 bases at V and 4 bases at J, with 10 bases between. CDR1 MNHEY and CDR2 SVGAGI come from the germline V gene. The CDR3 loop spans 14 amino acids. CDR3 nucleotide sequence: TGTGCCAGCAGCAGGGACAATTATAATTCACCCCTCCACTTT. This gives the protein CASSRDNYNSPLHF.

The V and J genes are TRBV9 and TRBJ2-2; D remains unclear. The length of the CDR3 is 14 residues. V was clipped by 0 bases and J by 7 bases, with 10 bases between them. Germline CDR1 and CDR2: SGDLS and YYNGEE. CDR3 nucleotide sequence: TGTGCCAGCAGCGTAGTAAGGGTGGGCGGGGAGCTGTTTTTT. Protein sequence: CASSVVRVGGELFF. Together with reference TRBV9 and TRBJ2-2, the CDR3 gives the full variable domain: DSGVTQTPKHLITATGQRVTLRCSPRSGDLSVYWYQQSLDQGLQFLIQYYNGEERAKGNILERFSAQQFPDLHSELNLSSLELGDSALYFCASSVVRVGGELFFGEGSRLTVL.

CDR3 region: CASSTVQGANTGELFF. Here the CDR3 DNA reads TGTGCCAGCAGCACCGTGCAGGGGGCCAACACCGGGGAGCTGTTTTTT. The chain is built from TRBV5-4 and TRBJ2-2, with 8 bases that match TRBD1. Trimming took 4 bases from V and 2 from J; bases not matched to a gene: 7. CDR1 is SGHNT, CDR2 YYREEE, per germline (reference sequence). The CDR3 covers 16 residues.

CDR3 bases: TGTGCCAGTAGTATAGGGTCTCAATTCAATGAGCAGTTCTTC. It yields the protein CASSIGSQFNEQFF. This chain joins TRBV19 and TRBJ2-1; D ambiguous. CDR3 length: 14 amino acids. V lost 1 base and J 6 bases, leaving 10 bases between the germline ends. The germline V gene encodes CDR1 LNHDA and CDR2 SQIVND (reference sequence). Full variable domain (missing parts from reference TRBV19 and TRBJ2-1): DGGITQSPKYLFRKEGQNVTLSCEQNLNHDAMYWYRQDPGQGLRLIYYSQIVNDFQKGDIAEGYSVSREKKESFPLTVTSAQKNPTAFYLCASSIGSQFNEQFFGPGTRLTVL.

V and J are TRBV19 and TRBJ1-2; D unresolved. Germline V CDR1 and CDR2: LNHDA, SQIVND (reference sequence). V shed 5 bases and J shed 3 bases, with 16 bases lying between them. CDR3 length: 15 residues. The CDR3 loop reads CASSFLDPSYYGYTF. CDR3 coding DNA: TGTGCCAGTAGTTTCCTCGACCCCTCATACTATGGCTACACCTTC.

The chain uses TRBV7-6 and TRBJ1-2, with TRBD1 matching over 7 bases. The junction had 11 bases not matched to a gene; V was cut back by 5 bases and J by 8 bases. The CDR3 length is 14 residues. CDR1 and CDR2 from the germline V gene are SGHVS and FNYEAQ. CDR3 protein: CASSAGGDLSGYTF. The DNA of the CDR3 is TGTGCCAGCAGCGCAGGGGGGGACCTTTCCGGCTACACCTTC. The full variable domain, its missing parts supplied by reference TRBV7-6 and TRBJ1-2, is GAGVSQSPRYKVTKRGQDVALRCDPISGHVSLYWYRQALGQGPEFLTYFNYEAQQDKSGLPNDRFSAERPEGSISTLTIQRTEQRDSAMYRCASSAGGDLSGYTFGSGTRLTVV.

The V call is TRBV7-2, the J call TRBJ1-2; D is uncertain. The CDR3 length is 13 residues. Trimming left V 8 bases short and J 0 bases short, with 10 bases between. Germline V gene sequence: CDR1 SGHTA, CDR2 FQGNSA. The CDR3 sequence: CASSRLANYGYTF. DNA of the CDR3: TGTGCCAGCTCCCGGTTAGCTAACTATGGCTACACCTTC. Drawing the rest from reference TRBV7-2 and TRBJ1-2, the complete variable domain is GAGVSQSPSNKVTEKGKDVELRCDPISGHTALYWYRQSLGQGLEFLIYFQGNSAPDKSGLPSDRFSAERTGGSVSTLTIQRTQQEDSAVYLCASSRLANYGYTFGSGTRLTVV.

This clone was observed a handful of times. This chain uses TRBV5-3 with TRBJ2-3; perhaps D is TRBD1 or TRBD2 (5 bases each). TRBV5-3 is reported as an ORF; its role is uncertain. CDR3 length: 17 amino acids. V was pared by 1 base and J by 1 base, with 16 bases between. CDR3 sequence (DNA): TGTGCCAGAAGCTTGCGGGACCCCTGTCAAGGCACAGATACGCAGTATTTT. Its protein is CARSLRDPCQGTDTQYF.

The gene calls are TRBV9 and TRBJ1-6; D not certain. V was clipped by 0 bases and J by 0 bases, with 10 bases between them. Germline CDR1 and CDR2: SGDLS and YYNGEE. The CDR3 runs to 17 residues. CDR3 residues: CASSVGEGNSYNSPLHF. CDR3 sequence (DNA): TGTGCCAGCAGCGTAGGAGAGGGTAACTCCTATAATTCACCCCTCCACTTT.